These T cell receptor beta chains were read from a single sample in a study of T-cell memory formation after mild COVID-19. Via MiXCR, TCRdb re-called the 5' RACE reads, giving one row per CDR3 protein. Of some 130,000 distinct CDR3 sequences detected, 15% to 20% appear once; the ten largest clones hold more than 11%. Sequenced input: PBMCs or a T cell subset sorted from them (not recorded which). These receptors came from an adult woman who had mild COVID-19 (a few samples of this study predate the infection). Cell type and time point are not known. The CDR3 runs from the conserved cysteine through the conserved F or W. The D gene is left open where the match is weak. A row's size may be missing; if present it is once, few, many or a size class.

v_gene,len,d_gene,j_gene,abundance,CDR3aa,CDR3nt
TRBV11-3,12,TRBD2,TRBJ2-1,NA,CASSLGGRAEGF,TGTGCCAGCAGCCTGGGGGGGAGGGCCGAGGGCTTC
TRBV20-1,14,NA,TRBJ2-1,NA,CSARSLNSYNEQFF,TGCAGTGCTAGATCTTTGAACTCCTACAATGAGCAGTTCTTC
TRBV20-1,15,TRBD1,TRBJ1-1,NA,CSARDAGGLNTEAFF,TGCAGTGCTAGAGATGCAGGGGGGTTGAACACTGAAGCTTTCTTT
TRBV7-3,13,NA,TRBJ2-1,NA,CASSTGDGNEQFF,TGTGCCAGCAGCACCGGGGATGGCAATGAGCAGTTCTTC
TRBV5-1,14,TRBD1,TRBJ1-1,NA,CASSWGQRNTEAFF,TGCGCCAGCAGCTGGGGACAGAGGAACACTGAAGCTTTCTTT
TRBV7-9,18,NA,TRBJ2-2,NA,CASSSLITGNRGGGELFF,TGTGCCAGCAGCTCCCTGATTACCGGAAACCGGGGTGGCGGGGAGCTGTTTTTT
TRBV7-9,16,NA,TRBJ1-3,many,CASSLSRGLSGNTIYF,TGTGCCAGCAGTTTGAGTAGGGGCCTCTCTGGAAACACCATATATTTT
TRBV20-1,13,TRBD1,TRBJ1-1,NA,CSADRVYRDRAFF,TGCAGTGCGGACAGGGTTTATCGAGATCGAGCTTTCTTT
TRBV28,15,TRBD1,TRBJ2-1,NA,CASSFWAGGLNEQFF,TGTGCCAGCAGTTTTTGGGCAGGGGGCCTAAATGAGCAGTTCTTC
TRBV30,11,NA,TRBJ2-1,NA,CAWSRAAEQFF,TGTGCCTGGAGTAGGGCCGCCGAGCAGTTCTTC
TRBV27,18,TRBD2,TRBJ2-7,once,CASSLSGLAGALSYEQYF,TGTGCCAGCAGTTTATCGGGACTAGCGGGAGCCCTGAGCTACGAGCAGTACTTC
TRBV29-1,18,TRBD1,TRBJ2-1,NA,CSVEEGIGGQGETGEQFF,TGCAGCGTTGAAGAAGGTATTGGGGGACAGGGAGAAACGGGTGAGCAGTTCTTC
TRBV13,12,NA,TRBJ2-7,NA,CASSLWRHEQYF,TGTGCCAGCAGCTTATGGAGGCACGAGCAGTACTTC
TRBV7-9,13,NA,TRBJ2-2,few,CASSSYRSGELFF,TGTGCCAGCAGCTCTTACAGGAGCGGGGAGCTGTTTTTT
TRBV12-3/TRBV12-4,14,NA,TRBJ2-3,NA,CASSPSLTTDTQYF,TGTGCCAGCAGTCCGAGCCTTACCACAGATACGCAGTATTTT
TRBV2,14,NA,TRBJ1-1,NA,CASRSRGVNTEAFF,TGTGCCAGCAGGAGTAGAGGGGTGAACACTGAAGCTTTCTTT
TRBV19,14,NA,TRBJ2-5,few,CASSGTRNMETQYF,TGTGCCAGTTCGGGAACTAGGAATATGGAGACCCAGTACTTC
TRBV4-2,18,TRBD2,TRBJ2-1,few,CASSQEALGGWSYNEQFF,TGTGCCAGCAGCCAAGAGGCCTTGGGAGGGTGGTCCTACAATGAGCAGTTCTTC
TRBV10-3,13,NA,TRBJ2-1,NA,CATAERGANEQFF,TGTGCCACCGCAGAACGGGGTGCGAATGAGCAGTTCTTC
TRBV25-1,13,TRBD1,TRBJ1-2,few,CASRETGGNGYTF,TGTGCCAGCAGGGAGACAGGGGGCAATGGCTACACCTTC
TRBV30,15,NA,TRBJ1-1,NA,CAWSPSRVRNTEAFF,TGTGCCTGGAGTCCATCCCGAGTGAGGAACACTGAAGCTTTCTTT
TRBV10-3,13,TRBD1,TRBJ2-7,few,CATETGVDYEQYF,TGTGCCACCGAAACAGGGGTGGACTACGAGCAGTACTTC
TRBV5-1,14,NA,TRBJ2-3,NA,CASSGTGSTDTQYF,TGCGCCAGCAGCGGCACAGGGTCCACAGATACGCAGTATTTT
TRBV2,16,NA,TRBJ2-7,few,CASSEALRRGAYEQYF,TGTGCCAGCAGTGAAGCGCTTCGTAGGGGGGCCTACGAGCAGTACTTC